This TCR beta chain was captured by sequencing in a study of control samples from healthy donors and cancer patients. TCRdb's table, derived via immunoSEQ multiplex PCR, lists solely in-frame clones and lacks some. The sample includes 100,000 to 150,000 clones, roughly 90% of them seen just once. V shed 1 base and J 4 bases; nucleotides not matched to a gene: 7. CDR1 LNHDA and CDR2 SQIVND come from the germline V gene (reference sequence). This CDR3 is 16 amino acids long. The chain uses TRBV19 and TRBJ1-5, with TRBD1 matching over 7 bases. Specimen: blood. The TCR sequence derives from a man aged 40-49 years in good health. CDR3 amino acids: CASSIVWDRGNQPQHF. For the CDR3, the DNA is TGTGCCAGTAGTATAGTGTGGGACAGAGGTAATCAGCCCCAGCATTTT.